These T cell receptor beta chains were read from a single sample in a study of blood T cell repertoires in COVID-19. Assay: immunoSEQ multiplex PCR; the TCRdb copy retains only in-frame clones and omits some. The table lists some 48,000 clones, about 82% of them singletons, with approximately 14% in the top ten. The sequencing input was peripheral blood. These TCRs come from a human donor in a cohort sampled during active COVID-19. Both conserved end residues are part of each CDR3. Each record gives: clone size, D gene, V gene, J gene, CDR3 DNA, CDR3 protein. A D gene is named only where the DNA matches it firmly. Rows give clone size only sometimes, using once, few, many, or a class for an expanded clone.

NA,TRBD2,TRBV4-3,TRBJ2-1,TGCGCCAGCAGCCCACTAGCGGGGGCTAGTGAGCAGTTCTTC,CASSPLAGASEQFF
NA,TRBD2,TRBV13,TRBJ2-3,TGTGCCAGCAGCCGGACTAGCGGGGGGGCCTCAGATACGCAGTATTTT,CASSRTSGGASDTQYF
few,TRBD1,TRBV3-1/TRBV3-2,TRBJ1-1,TGTGCCAGCAGCACCCGGGACAGGTGGAACACTGAAGCTTTCTTT,CASSTRDRWNTEAFF
NA,NA,TRBV21-1,TRBJ2-7,TGTGCCAGCAGCAAACTCCGGACTAGCGAGGTTTCGGACGAGCAGTACTTC,CASSKLRTSEVSDEQYF
NA,NA,TRBV7-9,TRBJ2-3,TGTGCCAGCAGCAGCCGGATAGCGGAGTCAGATACGCAGTATTTT,CASSSRIAESDTQYF
NA,NA,TRBV18,TRBJ1-2,TGTGCCAGCTCACCCCTACTGACGGCAGGGAACGAAGGTGGCTACACCTTC,CASSPLLTAGNEGGYTF
NA,NA,TRBV9,TRBJ2-5,TGTGCCAGCAGCGCAAGGTTTCAAGGACTCCAAGAGACCCAGTACTTC,CASSARFQGLQETQYF
NA,TRBD2,TRBV6-5,TRBJ2-1,TGTGCCAGCAGTTCACTGGGGGGGTCCTACAATGAGCAGTTCTTC,CASSSLGGSYNEQFF
once,NA,TRBV19,TRBJ1-6,TGTGCCAGTAGTACGACAGTTTCCTATAATTCACCCCTCCACTTT,CASSTTVSYNSPLHF
NA,NA,TRBV3-1/TRBV3-2,TRBJ2-1,TGTGCCAGCAGCCACCGCCGGTGGGGAGGAGATTACAATGAGCAGTTCTTC,CASSHRRWGGDYNEQFF
NA,TRBD2,TRBV30,TRBJ2-1,TGTGCCTGGAGGGGACTAAAGGGATTAAATGAGCAGTTCTTC,CAWRGLKGLNEQFF
NA,TRBD2,TRBV18,TRBJ2-5,TGTGCCAGCTCACGTAGCGGGAGGCCCGGGGAGACCCAGTACTTC,CASSRSGRPGETQYF
once,NA,TRBV7-6,TRBJ1-3,TGTGCCAGCAGCTTCGCAGGTGAAGGAAACACCATATATTTT,CASSFAGEGNTIYF
once,NA,TRBV2,TRBJ2-7,TGTGCCAGCAAGGAAGCCCATGAGTACTTC,CASKEAHEYF
NA,TRBD1,TRBV6-4,TRBJ2-2,TGTGCCAGCGCCCGGGACAGGGTCACCGGGGAGCTGTTTTTT,CASARDRVTGELFF
NA,NA,TRBV7-2,TRBJ2-1,TGTGCCAGCAGCGCAGGTAGTAGGAATGAGCAGTTCTTC,CASSAGSRNEQFF
NA,NA,TRBV7-2,TRBJ1-3,TGTGCCAGCAGCTTAAGACTTGGCTCTGGAAACACCATATATTTT,CASSLRLGSGNTIYF
few,NA,TRBV2,TRBJ2-7,TGTGCCAGCAGTTCCAGGGTTTACGAGCAGTACTTC,CASSSRVYEQYF
NA,NA,TRBV6-5,TRBJ1-1,TGTGCCAGCAGTTATAGCCGGGGGATGAACACTGAAGCTTTCTTT,CASSYSRGMNTEAFF
NA,TRBD1,TRBV2,TRBJ2-1,TGTGCCAGCAGTATTAACAGGGGAGACAATGAGCAGTTCTTC,CASSINRGDNEQFF
NA,NA,TRBV18,TRBJ2-1,TGTGCCAGCTCAGCACGGCTAGCGAGCTCCTACAATGAGCAGTTCTTC,CASSARLASSYNEQFF
few,TRBD1,TRBV7-9,TRBJ1-5,TGTGCCAGCAGCTCAAATGGACAGGGGGCCACTCAGCCCCAGCATTTT,CASSSNGQGATQPQHF
NA,NA,TRBV6-5,TRBJ1-1,TGTGCCAGCTCCTATCGGGGAGGTGGAGGCGCTGAAGCTTTCTTT,CASSYRGGGGAEAFF
NA,NA,TRBV3-1/TRBV3-2,TRBJ2-1,TGTGCCAGCAGCCACGGACAGCGGCCTAGCAGCTCCTACAATGAGCAGTTCTTC,CASSHGQRPSSSYNEQFF
NA,TRBD2,TRBV19,TRBJ2-3,TGTGCCAGTAGTATAGCGGCGGGGGGCTTTACAGATACGCAGTATTTT,CASSIAAGGFTDTQYF
NA,TRBD1,TRBV5-6,TRBJ1-4,TGTGCCAGCAGCTTGGCCGGGACAGGGGTTGAAGCAACTAATGAAAAACTGTTTTTT,CASSLAGTGVEATNEKLFF
NA,NA,TRBV5-1,TRBJ2-2,TGCGCCAGCAGCTCGGGGGGACAAACGAACACCGGGGAGCTGTTTTTT,CASSSGGQTNTGELFF
NA,NA,TRBV19,TRBJ1-2,TGTGCCAGTTCCGGACACGAACTTGGACACTATGGCTACACCTTC,CASSGHELGHYGYTF
NA,NA,TRBV5-5,TRBJ2-3,TGTGCCAGCAGCCGAGAATCCTATACAGGATACCGTTCGTCCACAGATACGCAGTATTTT,CASSRESYTGYRSSTDTQYF
NA,TRBD1,TRBV5-4,TRBJ1-1,TGTGCCAGCAGCTTGGTTGGACAGGCGAACACTGAAGCTTTCTTT,CASSLVGQANTEAFF
NA,NA,TRBV20-1,TRBJ2-5,TGCAGTGCTCCTAAGCAAGAGACCCAGTACTTC,CSAPKQETQYF
NA,TRBD1,TRBV9,TRBJ2-2,TGTGCCAGCAGCGTAGATTTGGCAGGGGGCACCGGGGAGCTGTTTTTT,CASSVDLAGGTGELFF
NA,TRBD2,TRBV6-2/TRBV6-3,TRBJ2-7,TGTGCCAGCAGTAAACCGATCTGGACTAGCGTCCTCTCCTACGAGCAGTACTTC,CASSKPIWTSVLSYEQYF
NA,NA,TRBV21-1,TRBJ2-3,TGTGCCAGCAGCAAAGGCCCCACAACAGCCACAGATACGCAGTATTTT,CASSKGPTTATDTQYF
NA,TRBD1,TRBV11-2,TRBJ1-4,TGTGCCAGCAGCCCCGGACAGGTTAATGAAAAACTGTTTTTT,CASSPGQVNEKLFF
NA,NA,TRBV6-5,TRBJ2-5,TGTGCCAGCAATCTCGACCTAGGAGAGACCCAGTACTTC,CASNLDLGETQYF
few,NA,TRBV6-4,TRBJ2-1,TGTGCCAGCAGTGATACCAACAAACAGGGTGAGCAGTTCTTC,CASSDTNKQGEQFF
NA,NA,TRBV18,TRBJ2-7,TGTGCCAGCTCGGTCATTCAGGGAACCTACGAGCAGTACTTC,CASSVIQGTYEQYF
NA,NA,TRBV15,TRBJ1-6,TGTGCCACCAGCAGAGAGGTCCAGAGGGCCGCTTCACCCCTCCACTTT,CATSREVQRAASPLHF
once,NA,TRBV7-8,TRBJ1-1,TGTGCCAGCAGCTTAGCGCTTTCTTCGGCTGAAGCTTTCTTT,CASSLALSSAEAFF
NA,NA,TRBV7-9,TRBJ1-2,TGTGCCAGCAGCTTAGGCACAAGCTATGGCTACACCTTC,CASSLGTSYGYTF
NA,NA,TRBV19,TRBJ2-3,TGTGCCAGTAGTATAAAGACAGGATCCCCAGATACGCAGTATTTT,CASSIKTGSPDTQYF
few,NA,TRBV5-4,TRBJ2-1,TGTGCCAGCAGCTCGGGACACCCTCAACTCTACAATGAGCAGTTCTTC,CASSSGHPQLYNEQFF
NA,NA,TRBV19,TRBJ1-3,TGTGCCAGTAGTATACGACAAGGGGGCTCTGGAAACACCATATATTTT,CASSIRQGGSGNTIYF
few,NA,TRBV6-5,TRBJ1-4,TGTGCCAGCAGGGACATATTAACTAATGAAAAACTGTTTTTT,CASRDILTNEKLFF
few,TRBD1,TRBV7-3,TRBJ1-1,TGTGCCAGCAGCGTTGACAGGGGGCCGACCACTGAAGCTTTCTTT,CASSVDRGPTTEAFF
NA,TRBD1,TRBV7-2,TRBJ1-6,TGTGCCAGCAGCGACCGGGACAGGAGGCTTTCCAACCTCCACTTT,CASSDRDRRLSNLHF
once,TRBD1,TRBV5-1,TRBJ1-1,TGCGCCAGCAGCTCTCGGACAGGGGGCAACACTGAAGCTTTCTTT,CASSSRTGGNTEAFF
NA,NA,TRBV2,TRBJ2-7,TGTGCCAGCAGCCCAATTGGGACAACCTCCTACGAGCAGTACTTC,CASSPIGTTSYEQYF
once,TRBD2,TRBV19,TRBJ2-3,TGTGCCAGTAGTATTCGGGGGGATACAGATACGCAGTATTTT,CASSIRGDTDTQYF
NA,NA,TRBV6-6,TRBJ2-7,TGTGCCAGCAGCCCAGGTTGGACCTACGAGCAGTACTTC,CASSPGWTYEQYF
once,NA,TRBV7-2,TRBJ1-3,TGTGCCAGCAGCTCTCATCGCCCCTCAGGACTGAGCCCTGGAAACACCATATATTTT,CASSSHRPSGLSPGNTIYF
NA,NA,TRBV7-5,TRBJ2-7,TGTGTCAGAAGCTCCCAGCGAGACAGCAGCTCCTACGAGCAGTACTTC,CVRSSQRDSSSYEQYF
few,TRBD1,TRBV18,TRBJ2-7,TGTGCCAGCTCCATACAGGGGGCTGGCTACGAGCAGTACTTC,CASSIQGAGYEQYF